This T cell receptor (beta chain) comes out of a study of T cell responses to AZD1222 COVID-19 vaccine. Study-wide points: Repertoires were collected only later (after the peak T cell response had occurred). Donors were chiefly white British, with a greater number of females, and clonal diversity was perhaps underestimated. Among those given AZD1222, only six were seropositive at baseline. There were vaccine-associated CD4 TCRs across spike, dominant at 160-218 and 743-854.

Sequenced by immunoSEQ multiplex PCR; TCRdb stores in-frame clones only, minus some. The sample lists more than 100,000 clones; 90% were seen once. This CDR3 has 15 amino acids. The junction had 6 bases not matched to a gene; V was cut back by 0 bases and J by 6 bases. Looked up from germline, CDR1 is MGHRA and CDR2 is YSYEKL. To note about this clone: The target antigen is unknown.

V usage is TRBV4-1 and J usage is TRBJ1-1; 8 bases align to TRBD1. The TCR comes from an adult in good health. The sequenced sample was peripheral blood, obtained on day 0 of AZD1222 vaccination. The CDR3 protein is CASSQEEGTGAEAFF. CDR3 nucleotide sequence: TGCGCCAGCAGCCAAGAAGAAGGGACAGGCGCTGAAGCTTTCTTT.